Listed below are T cell receptor beta chains from one sample, sequenced in a study of cytomegalovirus exposure and HLA in healthy donors. TCRdb's table, derived via immunoSEQ multiplex PCR, lists solely in-frame clones and lacks some. The sample consists of roughly 150,000 clones, 76% of them appearing once. Sequenced: PBMCs. All receptors derive from a male donor in good health and CMV-seronegative. The CDR3 runs from the conserved cysteine through the conserved F or W. A D gene is named only where the DNA matches it firmly. Clone sizes are given selectively: once, few, many, or a class where the clone is expanded.

V	D	size	J	CDR3	DNA
TRBV19	TRBD1	-	TRBJ2-5	CASSIQTGTATVETQYF	TGTGCCAGTAGTATACAAACCGGGACAGCTACAGTTGAGACCCAGTACTTC
TRBV5-4	TRBD1	-	TRBJ1-1	CASSFVAGGAGTEAFF	TGTGCCAGCAGCTTTGTGGCAGGGGGCGCGGGAACTGAAGCTTTCTTT
TRBV5-1	-	-	TRBJ2-7	CASSLDYYEQYF	TGCGCCAGCAGCCTTGACTACTACGAGCAGTACTTC
TRBV5-1	TRBD2	-	TRBJ2-3	CASSPQAGVPDTQYF	TGCGCCAGCAGCCCCCAGGCGGGAGTCCCAGATACGCAGTATTTT
TRBV4-2	-	-	TRBJ2-7	CASSQEVAYEQYF	TGTGCCAGCAGCCAAGAGGTGGCTTACGAGCAGTACTTC
TRBV4-1	-	-	TRBJ1-1	CASSDRRDTKNTEAFF	TGCGCCAGCAGCGACCGTCGGGACACGAAGAACACTGAAGCTTTCTTT
TRBV9	TRBD1	few	TRBJ1-4	CASSTTGQLNEKLFF	TGTGCCAGCAGCACGACGGGACAGCTTAATGAAAAACTGTTTTTT
TRBV5-4	-	-	TRBJ2-5	CASSLGGPHKETQYF	TGTGCCAGCAGCTTGGGGGGCCCTCACAAGGAGACCCAGTACTTC
TRBV29-1	TRBD1	-	TRBJ1-1	CSAVSWAGGMNTEAFF	TGCAGCGCTGTCAGTTGGGCAGGGGGAATGAACACTGAAGCTTTCTTT
TRBV27	TRBD1	-	TRBJ1-5	CASSPYLGQGARQPQHF	TGTGCCAGCAGTCCTTATTTGGGACAGGGGGCGCGGCAGCCCCAGCATTTT
TRBV6-5	-	-	TRBJ2-6	CASSPVRAGANVLTF	TGTGCCAGCAGCCCCGTCAGGGCTGGGGCCAACGTCCTGACTTTC
TRBV7-2	-	-	TRBJ2-3	CASSRGGTSTDTQYF	TGTGCCAGCAGCCGGGGAGGTACCAGCACAGATACGCAGTATTTT
TRBV10-3	TRBD2	few	TRBJ2-1	CAISDGTSGFYNEQFF	TGTGCCATCAGTGATGGGACTAGCGGGTTTTACAATGAGCAGTTCTTC
TRBV10-3	TRBD1	-	TRBJ1-5	CAISDQGAGQPQHF	TGTGCCATCAGTGACCAGGGGGCGGGTCAGCCCCAGCATTTT
TRBV6-4	-	-	TRBJ1-5	CASFWTTGGCQPQHF	TGTGCCAGCTTTTGGACGACGGGGGGGTGTCAGCCCCAGCATTTT
TRBV9	TRBD2	-	TRBJ2-3	CASSPAVAGAVFGDTQYF	TGTGCCAGCAGCCCGGCGGTGGCGGGAGCGGTGTTCGGAGATACGCAGTATTTT
TRBV6-5	-	-	TRBJ2-7	CASSSPPEGAYEQYF	TGTGCCAGCAGTTCTCCCCCGGAGGGAGCCTACGAGCAGTACTTC
TRBV29-1	TRBD1	-	TRBJ2-1	CSGVDRGNNEQFF	TGCAGCGGGGTGGACAGGGGGAACAATGAGCAGTTCTTC
TRBV10-3	-	once	TRBJ1-3	CAISESRSFTSGNTIYF	TGTGCCATCAGTGAGTCGAGGTCCTTCACCTCTGGAAACACCATATATTTT
TRBV5-1	-	-	TRBJ2-5	CASGPEAQETQYF	TGCGCCAGCGGCCCGGAGGCGCAAGAGACCCAGTACTTC
TRBV10-3	-	-	TRBJ1-1	CAISEHGGGAGNTEAFF	TGTGCCATCAGTGAGCACGGGGGGGGCGCGGGGAACACTGAAGCTTTCTTT
TRBV7-2	TRBD2	-	TRBJ2-7	CASSLGRGGRPQGEQYF	TGTGCCAGCAGCTTAGGAAGGGGCGGGAGGCCTCAAGGCGAGCAGTACTTC
TRBV18	-	-	TRBJ2-3	CASPVPCTDTQYF	TGTGCCAGCCCCGTCCCTTGCACAGATACGCAGTATTTT
TRBV28	TRBD2	-	TRBJ2-2	CASVSPGLAGGELFF	TGTGCCAGTGTCTCTCCGGGACTAGCGGGCGGGGAGCTGTTTTTT
TRBV18	-	-	TRBJ2-2	CASSGTATGELFF	TGTGCCAGCTCAGGGACTGCTACCGGGGAGCTGTTTTTT
TRBV6-5	-	-	TRBJ1-4	CASRRRANEKLFF	TGTGCCAGCCGTCGGCGGGCTAATGAAAAACTGTTTTTT
TRBV2	TRBD1	-	TRBJ1-5	CASTGQEINQPQHF	TGTGCCAGCACCGGACAGGAGATCAATCAGCCCCAGCATTTT
TRBV2	TRBD1	-	TRBJ1-5	CASRQQGQLGQPQHF	TGTGCCAGCAGACAACAGGGGCAATTGGGGCAGCCCCAGCATTTT
TRBV19	TRBD2	-	TRBJ2-2	CASSIELGTSGSGSGELFF	TGTGCCAGTAGTATAGAGCTCGGGACTAGCGGGAGCGGGTCCGGGGAGCTGTTTTTT